These 26 T cell receptor beta chains were all obtained from the same sample, sequenced in a study of cytomegalovirus exposure and HLA in healthy donors (dated by TCRdb to about 2017). The library was produced with the immunoSEQ multiplex PCR assay. The multiplex PCR relied on a mix of 60 forward primers for TCR Vbeta segments and 13 reverse primers for TCR Jbeta segments. TCRdb's version of the immuneACCESS table is confined to in-frame rearrangements and falls short of the full clone set. An unresolved V gene accounts for under half of the shortfall where checked; the remainder is of unknown origin. The sample contains under 200,000 clones, roughly 88% of them found a single time. Jointly, the top ten make up 9.3% of the sample. Source material: PBMCs. The source is a man between 18 and 29 years old in good health and CMV-seropositive.

The genes are TRBV5-6 and TRBJ2-5; 9 nucleotides match TRBD1. The V segment lost 3 bases and the J segment 2 bases; nucleotides outside the gene matches: 5. This CDR3 is built from 15 residues. Per germline, CDR1 SGHDT and CDR2 YYEEEE. In DNA, the CDR3 is TGTGCCAGCAGCTCGGACAGGGGACCACAAGAGACCCAGTACTTC. Its protein product is CASSSDRGPQETQYF.

This rearrangement joins TRBV18 to TRBJ1-2, with D unclear. V lost 3 bases, J lost 10 bases, and 18 bases lay in between. Germline-derived CDR1 and CDR2 are KGHSH and LQKENI. The CDR3 runs 14 residues. For the CDR3, the DNA is TGTGCCAGCTCACCGGCGGCAGCAAGTAATATCTACACCTTC. It specifies CASSPAAASNIYTF. The full variable domain, completed using reference TRBV18 and TRBJ1-2, is NAGVMQNPRHLVRRRGQEARLRCSPMKGHSHVYWYRQLPEEGLKFMVYLQKENIIDESGMPKERFSAEFPKEGPSILRIQQVVRGDSAAYFCASSPAAASNIYTFGSGTRLTVV.

The V gene is TRBV6-6, the J gene TRBJ2-4, with D possibly TRBD1 on 6 matching bases. Trimming removed 5 bases at V and 0 bases at J, with 11 bases between. The CDR3 has 15 residues. Germline V gives CDR1 MNHNY, CDR2 SVGAGI (reference sequence). The CDR3 sequence: CASSKDSPAKNIQYF. The CDR3 DNA reads TGTGCCAGCAGTAAGGACAGTCCAGCCAAAAACATTCAGTACTTC.

The gene calls are TRBV12-5 and TRBJ2-7; 8 positions match TRBD2. The CDR3 is made up of 14 amino acids. The J segment lost 3 bases and the V segment lost 5 bases, leaving 6 bases of the junction unmatched. In germline, CDR1 is LGHNT, CDR2 FRNRAP. The CDR3 spells CASGPRGGGYEQYF. For the CDR3, the DNA is TGTGCTAGTGGTCCCCGGGGGGGCGGCTACGAGCAGTACTTC.

The chain links TRBV19 to TRBJ1-6; 9 bases map to TRBD1. The CDR3 covers 14 residues. Unmatched junction bases numbered 6, after V lost 6 bases and J lost 9 bases. Looked up from germline, CDR1 is LNHDA and CDR2 is SQIVND (reference sequence). The CDR3 nucleotides are TGTGCCAGTAGGCCGGGACAGGGTCTTTCACCCCTCCACTTT. It translates to CASRPGQGLSPLHF. The whole variable domain, remainder taken from reference TRBV19 and TRBJ1-6, is DGGITQSPKYLFRKEGQNVTLSCEQNLNHDAMYWYRQDPGQGLRLIYYSQIVNDFQKGDIAEGYSVSREKKESFPLTVTSAQKNPTAFYLCASRPGQGLSPLHFGNGTRLTVT.

The V gene is TRBV7-2, the J gene TRBJ1-6; TRBD1 is a possible D gene (6 bases). The CDR3 covers 16 residues. Germline values: CDR1 SGHTA, CDR2 FQGNSA. The V end was cut by 5 bases, the J end by 9 bases, with 20 bases between. In DNA, the CDR3 is TGTGCCAGCAGCCCTCCCGGAGGGGGGGCTGGTTCACCCCTCCACTTT. Translation gives CASSPPGGGAGSPLHF.

This chain connects TRBV9 to TRBJ1-3; the D is unclear. From germline, CDR1 is SGDLS and CDR2 YYNGEE. V was clipped by 1 base and J by 0 bases, with 11 bases between them. The CDR3 has 16 amino acids. CDR3 nucleotide sequence: TGTGCCAGCAGCGTATCCGGGAAAAACTCTGGAAACACCATATATTTT. Translation gives CASSVSGKNSGNTIYF.

The V call is TRBV5-6, the J call TRBJ2-5; TRBD2 agrees at 9 bases. Germline V gene data show CDR1 as SGHDT and CDR2 as YYEEEE. This CDR3 contains 17 residues. The trim removed 1 base at V and 3 bases at J, leaving 10 bases unmatched. CDR3 nucleotides: TGTGCCAGCAGCTTGTTCTTTCTGGGCGGGGGGGAAGAGACCCAGTACTTC. Translated: CASSLFFLGGGEETQYF.

This clone was observed a handful of times. The J gene is TRBJ1-5, the V gene TRBV6-4, with D possibly matching TRBD1 (6 bases). The CDR3 runs 13 residues. Germline loops: CDR1 MRHNA, CDR2 SNTAGT. The ends were cut back, 6 bases at V and 1 base at J, with 7 bases in the middle. Written as DNA, the CDR3 is TGTGCCAGCAGGAGGGGGAGCAATCAGCCCCAGCATTTT. Translated: CASRRGSNQPQHF.

This chain joins TRBV5-1 and TRBJ1-1, with a weak D call TRBD1 (6 bases). The CDR3 consists of 17 residues. V lost 4 bases, J lost 0 bases, and 19 bases lay in between. Germline V gene lookup returns CDR1 SGHRS and CDR2 YFSETQ. The CDR3, as DNA: TGCGCCAGCAGCGTCTTACCCCGGGACACAATGAACACTGAAGCTTTCTTT. Protein: CASSVLPRDTMNTEAFF.

In regard to this clone: At the DNA level, this CDR3 is encoded by other sequences in the same sample as well. This rearrangement joins TRBV2 to TRBJ2-5; weak D call: TRBD2 (5 bases). Germline V gene sequence: CDR1 SNHLY, CDR2 FYNNEI. V shed 0 bases and J shed 4 bases, with 12 bases lying between them. The CDR3 spans 15 residues. In DNA, the CDR3 is TGTGCCAGCAGTGAAGCGCCGGGGTTCGGAGAGACCCAGTACTTC. Amino acid sequence: CASSEAPGFGETQYF.

This clone occurred a few times. V is TRBV7-9 and J is TRBJ2-3; 7 nucleotides agree with TRBD1. V was pared by 8 bases and J by 2 bases, with 7 bases of the junction left unmatched. CDR1 is SEHNR and CDR2 is FQNEAQ in the germline V gene (reference sequence). The CDR3 loop spans 14 amino acids. Here the CDR3 reads CASEGTDITDTQYF. The CDR3, as DNA: TGTGCCAGCGAGGGGACAGACATCACAGATACGCAGTATTTT. The whole variable domain, remainder taken from reference TRBV7-9 and TRBJ2-3, is DTGVSQNPRHKITKRGQNVTFRCDPISEHNRLYWYRQTLGQGPEFLTYFQNEAQLEKSRLLSDRFSAERPKGSFSTLEIQRTEQGDSAMYLCASEGTDITDTQYFGPGTRLTVL.

This rearrangement joins TRBV30 to TRBJ2-1; 13 nucleotides align to TRBD2. In germline, CDR1 is GTSNPN, CDR2 SVGIG (reference sequence). This CDR3 is built from 15 residues. Trimming cost V 4 bases and J 9 bases; bases outside gene matches: 9. CDR3 sequence: CAWTPGLAGQGEQFF. CDR3 nucleotide sequence: TGTGCCTGGACCCCGGGACTAGCGGGGCAGGGTGAGCAGTTCTTC.

The J gene is TRBJ1-4, the V gene TRBV6-5; D is perhaps TRBD1 (5 bases). The CDR3 sequence is 15 residues long. V was shortened by 4 bases and J by 7 bases, with 16 bases between the two germline ends. Germline V gene sequence: CDR1 MNHEY, CDR2 SVGAGI. DNA of the CDR3: TGTGCCAGCAGTTCAGGGTTACTAAATACTGAAAAACTGTTTTTT. Translating gives CASSSGLLNTEKLFF.

This CDR3 is CASSLVTVTSTDTQYF. The CDR3 nucleotides are TGTGCCAGCAGCTTAGTGACAGTTACTAGCACAGATACGCAGTATTTT. The chain carries TRBV7-9 and TRBJ2-3, with D possibly matching TRBD1 (5 bases). Germline CDR1 SEHNR, CDR2 FQNEAQ (reference sequence). The CDR3 sequence is 16 residues long. V was clipped by 1 base and J by 0 bases, with 11 bases between them.

The chain uses TRBV18 and TRBJ1-2, with a tentative D call TRBD1 (6 bases). This CDR3 spans 14 amino acids. Germline CDR1 and CDR2: KGHSH and LQKENI. V lost 2 bases to trimming and J lost 6 bases, with 13 bases between them. The CDR3 is CASSPADRNNGYTF. CDR3 DNA: TGTGCCAGCTCACCAGCTGACAGGAACAATGGCTACACCTTC.

The sample holds a few counts of this clone. The V and J genes are TRBV7-9 and TRBJ1-1, with 7 bases aligning to TRBD1. The germline gives CDR1 SEHNR, CDR2 FQNEAQ (reference sequence). Trimming cost V 4 bases and J 3 bases; bases outside gene matches: 5. This CDR3 is built from 14 residues. The CDR3 loop reads CASSSYRGDTEAFF. In nucleotides, the CDR3 is TGTGCCAGCAGCTCCTACAGGGGTGACACTGAAGCTTTCTTT.

The chain has TRBV28 and TRBJ1-2, with unresolved D. V dropped 3 bases and J dropped 5 bases, with 10 bases sitting between them. This CDR3 is 13 amino acids long. Per germline, CDR1 MDHEN and CDR2 SYDVKM. For the CDR3, the DNA is TGTGCCAGCAGTTTGCAGGCACTTTATGGCTACACCTTC. Translating it yields CASSLQALYGYTF.

The CDR3 protein is CASSINSGHNTGELFF. The CDR3 bases are TGTGCCAGTAGTATAAATAGTGGTCACAACACCGGGGAGCTGTTTTTT. The chain recombines TRBV19 with TRBJ2-2, with D hard to call. Germline loops: CDR1 LNHDA, CDR2 SQIVND (reference sequence). This CDR3 has 16 amino acids. V was trimmed by 2 bases and J by 2 bases, leaving 12 bases between them.

The V gene is TRBV25-1, the J gene TRBJ2-3; the match to TRBD1 covers 7 bases. Trimming took 7 bases from V and 0 from J; bases not matched to a gene: 1. The CDR3 covers 13 residues. Germline CDR1 reads MGHDK; CDR2 reads SYGVNS. The DNA for the CDR3 is TGTGCCAGCACGGGACAGAGCACAGATACGCAGTATTTT. Encoded protein: CASTGQSTDTQYF. Full variable domain (rest looked up from reference TRBV25-1 and TRBJ2-3): EADIYQTPRYLVIGTGKKITLECSQTMGHDKMYWYQQDPGMELHLIHYSYGVNSTEKGDLSSESTVSRIRTEHFPLTLESARPSHTSQYLCASTGQSTDTQYFGPGTRLTVL.

This clone was found a few times. The V gene is TRBV6-1, the J gene TRBJ2-5, with D possibly TRBD1 on 6 matching bases. CDR3 length equals 12 residues. Trimming left V 11 bases short and J 5 bases short, with 15 bases between. Germline V lookup: CDR1 MNHNS, CDR2 SASEGT. The CDR3 region has the DNA TGTGCCGTCTCTCAGGGGTTGGAGACCCAGTACTTC. Translated: CAVSQGLETQYF.

The rearrangement uses TRBV4-3 and TRBJ1-2, with a weak D call TRBD1 (5 bases). Germline V gene data show CDR1 as LGHNA and CDR2 as YSLEER. Trimming removed 4 bases at V and 4 bases at J, with 16 bases between. The CDR3 covers 15 residues. CDR3 DNA: TGCGCCAGCAGCCGGTCCCAAGGGGTACCCTATGGCTACACCTTC. It yields the protein CASSRSQGVPYGYTF.

The chain has TRBV4-1 and TRBJ2-7, with 9 nucleotides matching TRBD1. This CDR3 is 15 amino acids long. Germline trimming cut 1 base from V and 1 base from J; bases unmatched to any gene: 2. CDR1 MGHRA and CDR2 YSYEKL come from the germline V gene. The CDR3: CASSQAGQGSYEQYF. CDR3 in DNA: TGCGCCAGCAGCCAAGCGGGACAGGGTTCCTACGAGCAGTACTTC.

On this clone: Different DNA sequences within this sample yield the same CDR3. The gene calls are TRBV30 and TRBJ1-5, with a possible D match to TRBD1 (5 bases). The CDR3 runs 13 residues. Germline CDR1 is GTSNPN and CDR2 is SVGIG (reference sequence). V was trimmed by 0 bases and J by 5 bases, leaving 8 bases between them. The DNA of the CDR3 is TGTGCCTGGAGTGTACAAGGGGATCAGCCCCAGCATTTT. Its translation: CAWSVQGDQPQHF.

The chain employs TRBV19 and TRBJ1-4, with D unclear. Germline lookup yields CDR1 LNHDA and CDR2 SQIVND (reference sequence). The V and J ends lost 6 bases and 3 bases respectively, with 11 bases between them. CDR3 size: 14 residues. The CDR3 is CASSNSRANEKLFF. CDR3 DNA sequence: TGTGCCAGTAGCAACAGTCGAGCTAATGAAAAACTGTTTTTT.

The rearrangement joins TRBV30 to TRBJ1-5; TRBD1 agrees at 7 bases. The germline V gene encodes CDR1 GTSNPN and CDR2 SVGIG (reference sequence). The CDR3 is 13 residues long. Trimming cost V 1 base and J 5 bases; bases outside gene matches: 2. The CDR3 loop is CAWSETGDQPQHF. For the CDR3, the DNA is TGTGCCTGGAGTGAAACAGGGGATCAGCCCCAGCATTTT.